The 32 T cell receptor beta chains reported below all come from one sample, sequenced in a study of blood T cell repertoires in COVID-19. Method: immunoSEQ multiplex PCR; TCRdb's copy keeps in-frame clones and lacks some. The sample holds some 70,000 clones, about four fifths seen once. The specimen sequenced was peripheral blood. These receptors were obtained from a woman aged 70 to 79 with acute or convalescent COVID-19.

CDR3 nucleotide sequence: TGTGCCAGCACCAAGGGGTCTGGAGAGCAGTTCTTC. Protein product: CASTKGSGEQFF. The chain employs TRBV12-3 or TRBV12-4 and TRBJ2-1; weak D call: TRBD1 (5 bases). V was clipped by 7 bases and J by 10 bases, with 14 bases between them. CDR3 length: 12 amino acids.

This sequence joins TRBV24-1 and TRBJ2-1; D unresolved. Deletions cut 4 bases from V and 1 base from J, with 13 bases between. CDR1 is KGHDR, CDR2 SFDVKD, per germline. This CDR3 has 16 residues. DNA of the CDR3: TGTGCCACCAGTGACCCCGGGTCCGGGTCCTACAATGAGCAGTTCTTC. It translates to CATSDPGSGSYNEQFF.

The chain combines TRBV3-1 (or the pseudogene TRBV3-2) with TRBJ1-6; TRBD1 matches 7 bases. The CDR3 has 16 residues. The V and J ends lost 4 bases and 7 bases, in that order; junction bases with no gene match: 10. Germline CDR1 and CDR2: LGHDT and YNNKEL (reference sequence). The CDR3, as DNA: TGTGCCAGCAGCCGAACCTCAGGGGGTTGGAATTCACCCCTCCACTTT. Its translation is CASSRTSGGWNSPLHF.

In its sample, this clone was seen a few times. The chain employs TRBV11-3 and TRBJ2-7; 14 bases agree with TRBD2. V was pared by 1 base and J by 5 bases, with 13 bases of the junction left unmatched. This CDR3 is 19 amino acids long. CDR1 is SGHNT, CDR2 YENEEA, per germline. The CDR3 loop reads CASSLVSLRTSGRPHEQYF. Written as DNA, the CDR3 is TGTGCCAGCAGCTTAGTCTCCCTTAGGACTAGCGGGAGGCCCCACGAGCAGTACTTC.

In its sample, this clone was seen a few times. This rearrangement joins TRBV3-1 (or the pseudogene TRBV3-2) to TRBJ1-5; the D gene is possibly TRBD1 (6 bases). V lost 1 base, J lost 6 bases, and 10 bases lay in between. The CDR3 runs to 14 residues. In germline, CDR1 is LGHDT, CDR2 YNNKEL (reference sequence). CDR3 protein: CASSQATGTQPQHF. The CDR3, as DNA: TGTGCCAGCAGCCAAGCCACAGGGACTCAGCCCCAGCATTTT.

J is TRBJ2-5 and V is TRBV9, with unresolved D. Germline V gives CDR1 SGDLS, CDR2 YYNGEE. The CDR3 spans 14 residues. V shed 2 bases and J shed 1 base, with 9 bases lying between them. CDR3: CASSVRATQETQYF. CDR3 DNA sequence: TGTGCCAGCAGCGTGCGAGCGACCCAAGAGACCCAGTACTTC.

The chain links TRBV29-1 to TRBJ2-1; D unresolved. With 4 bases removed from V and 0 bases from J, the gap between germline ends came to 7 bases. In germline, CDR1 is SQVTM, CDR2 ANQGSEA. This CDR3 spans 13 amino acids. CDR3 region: CSVAINSYNEQFF. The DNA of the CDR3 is TGCAGCGTTGCTATAAACTCCTACAATGAGCAGTTCTTC.

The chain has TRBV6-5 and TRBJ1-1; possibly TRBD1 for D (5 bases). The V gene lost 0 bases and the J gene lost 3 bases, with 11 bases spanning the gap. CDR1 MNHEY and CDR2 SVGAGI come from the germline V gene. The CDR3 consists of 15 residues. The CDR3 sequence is CASSYSMRQYTEAFF. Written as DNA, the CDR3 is TGTGCCAGCAGTTACTCGATGAGACAGTACACTGAAGCTTTCTTT.

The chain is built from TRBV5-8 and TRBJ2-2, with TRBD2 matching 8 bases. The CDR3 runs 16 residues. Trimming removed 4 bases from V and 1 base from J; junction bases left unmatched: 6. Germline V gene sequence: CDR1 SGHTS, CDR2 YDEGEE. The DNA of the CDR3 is TGTGCCAGCAGCCGCGGACTAGCTGGGAACACCGGGGAGCTGTTTTTT. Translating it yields CASSRGLAGNTGELFF.

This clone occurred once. The CDR3 nucleotides read TGTGCCAGCAGCCAAGTGCGGGGCAGCGAGCAGTACTTC. Encoded protein: CASSQVRGSEQYF. The chain has TRBV14 and TRBJ2-7, with a possible D match to TRBD2 (6 bases). Germline assignment: CDR1 SGHDN and CDR2 FVKESK. The V end was cut by 1 base, the J end by 6 bases, with 10 bases between. CDR3 size: 13 residues.

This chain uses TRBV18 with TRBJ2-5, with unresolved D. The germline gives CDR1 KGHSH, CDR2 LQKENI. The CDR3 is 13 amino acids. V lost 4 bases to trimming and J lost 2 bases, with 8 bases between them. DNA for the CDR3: TGTGCCAGCTCACGAGAGTCTCAAGAGACCCAGTACTTC. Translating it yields CASSRESQETQYF.

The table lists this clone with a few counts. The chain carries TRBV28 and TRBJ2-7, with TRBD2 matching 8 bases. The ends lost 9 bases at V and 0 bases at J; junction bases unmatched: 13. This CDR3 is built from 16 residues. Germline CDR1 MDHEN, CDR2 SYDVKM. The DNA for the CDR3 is TGTGCCAGTCTAGCGGGCTCCTCTCGTAGCTCCTACGAGCAGTACTTC. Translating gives CASLAGSSRSSYEQYF.

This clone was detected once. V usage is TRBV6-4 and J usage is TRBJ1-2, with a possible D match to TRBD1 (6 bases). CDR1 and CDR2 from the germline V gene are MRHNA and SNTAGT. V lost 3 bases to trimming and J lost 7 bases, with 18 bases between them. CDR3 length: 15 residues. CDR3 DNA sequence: TGTGCCAGCAGTGAATACAGGGAGGGACGCGCTGGCTACACCTTC. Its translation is CASSEYREGRAGYTF.

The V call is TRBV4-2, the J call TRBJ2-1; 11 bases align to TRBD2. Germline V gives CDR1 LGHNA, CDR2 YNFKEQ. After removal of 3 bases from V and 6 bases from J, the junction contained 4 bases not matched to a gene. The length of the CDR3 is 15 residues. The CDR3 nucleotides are TGTGCCAGCAGCCACGGACTAGCGGGCCGCAATGAGCAGTTCTTC. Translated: CASSHGLAGRNEQFF.

CDR3 DNA: TGTGCCAGCATACCGCACGGTAATAGCAATCAGCCCCAGCATTTT. Translation gives CASIPHGNSNQPQHF. The gene calls are TRBV28 and TRBJ1-5; D uncertain. This CDR3 has 15 residues. The V gene lost 7 bases and the J gene lost 0 bases, with 13 bases spanning the gap. CDR1 and CDR2 (germline): MDHEN, SYDVKM.

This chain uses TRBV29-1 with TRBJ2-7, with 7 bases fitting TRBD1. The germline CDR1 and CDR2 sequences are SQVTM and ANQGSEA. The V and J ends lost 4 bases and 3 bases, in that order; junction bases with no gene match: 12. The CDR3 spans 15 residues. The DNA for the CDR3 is TGCAGCGTTGGTGGTGTGGGTAGGGGGCTCTACGAGCAGTACTTC. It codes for CSVGGVGRGLYEQYF.

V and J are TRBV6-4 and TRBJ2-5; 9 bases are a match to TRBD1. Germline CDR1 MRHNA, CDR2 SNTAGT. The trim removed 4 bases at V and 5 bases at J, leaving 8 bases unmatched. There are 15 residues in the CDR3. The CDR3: CASSAWWTGVETQYF. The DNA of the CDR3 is TGTGCCAGCAGTGCTTGGTGGACAGGGGTGGAGACCCAGTACTTC.

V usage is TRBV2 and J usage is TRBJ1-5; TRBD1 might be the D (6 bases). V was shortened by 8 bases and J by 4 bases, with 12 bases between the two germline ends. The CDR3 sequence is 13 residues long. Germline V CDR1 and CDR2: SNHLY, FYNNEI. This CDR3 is CASRWTENQPQHF. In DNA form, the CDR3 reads TGTGCCAGCCGCTGGACAGAGAATCAGCCCCAGCATTTT.

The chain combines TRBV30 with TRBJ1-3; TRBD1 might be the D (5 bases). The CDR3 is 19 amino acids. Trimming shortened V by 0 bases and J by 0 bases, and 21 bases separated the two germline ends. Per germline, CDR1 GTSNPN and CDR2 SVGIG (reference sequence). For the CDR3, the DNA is TGTGCCTGGAGTGTCCAGAGAGGGGACTCATACCGCTCTGGAAACACCATATATTTT. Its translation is CAWSVQRGDSYRSGNTIYF.

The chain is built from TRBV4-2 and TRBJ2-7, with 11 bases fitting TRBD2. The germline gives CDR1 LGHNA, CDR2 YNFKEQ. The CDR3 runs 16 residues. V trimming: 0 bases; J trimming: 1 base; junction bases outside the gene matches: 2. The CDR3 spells CASSQEGTSGSYEQYF. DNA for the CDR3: TGTGCCAGCAGCCAAGAAGGGACTAGCGGTTCCTACGAGCAGTACTTC.

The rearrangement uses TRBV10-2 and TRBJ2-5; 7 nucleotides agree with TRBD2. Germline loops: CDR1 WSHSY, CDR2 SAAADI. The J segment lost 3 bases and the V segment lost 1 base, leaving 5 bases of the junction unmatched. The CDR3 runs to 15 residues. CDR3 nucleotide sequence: TGCGCCAGCAGTGAGTGGGTAAGCGGGAAAGAGACCCAGTACTTC. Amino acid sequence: CASSEWVSGKETQYF.

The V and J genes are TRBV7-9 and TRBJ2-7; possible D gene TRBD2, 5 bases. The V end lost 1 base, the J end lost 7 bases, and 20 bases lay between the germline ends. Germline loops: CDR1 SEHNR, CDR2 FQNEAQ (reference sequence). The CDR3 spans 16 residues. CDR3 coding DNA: TGTGCCAGCAGCTTAGATTTCGGGCTAGCACTTGGTGAGCAGTACTTC. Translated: CASSLDFGLALGEQYF.

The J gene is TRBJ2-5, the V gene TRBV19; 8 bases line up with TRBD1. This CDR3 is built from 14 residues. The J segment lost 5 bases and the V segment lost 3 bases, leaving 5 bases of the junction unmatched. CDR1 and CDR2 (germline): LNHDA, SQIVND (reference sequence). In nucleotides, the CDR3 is TGTGCCAGTAGTATTACCGGGACAGGTGAGACCCAGTACTTC. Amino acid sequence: CASSITGTGETQYF.

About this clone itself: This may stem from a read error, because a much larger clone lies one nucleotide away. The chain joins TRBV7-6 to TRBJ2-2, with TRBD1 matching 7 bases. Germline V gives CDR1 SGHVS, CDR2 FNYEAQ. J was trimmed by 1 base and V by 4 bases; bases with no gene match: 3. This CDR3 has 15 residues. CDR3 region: CASSSGTENTGELFF. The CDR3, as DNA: TGTGCCAGCAGCTCCGGGACAGAGAACACCGGGGAGCTGTTTTTT.

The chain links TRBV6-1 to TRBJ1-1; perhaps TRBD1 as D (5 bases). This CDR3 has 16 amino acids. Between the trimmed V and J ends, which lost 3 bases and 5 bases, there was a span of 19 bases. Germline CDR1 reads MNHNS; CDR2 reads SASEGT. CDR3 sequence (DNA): TGTGCCAGCAGTGACTATGGCCGACCGGGGGGGACTGAAGCTTTCTTT. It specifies CASSDYGRPGGTEAFF.

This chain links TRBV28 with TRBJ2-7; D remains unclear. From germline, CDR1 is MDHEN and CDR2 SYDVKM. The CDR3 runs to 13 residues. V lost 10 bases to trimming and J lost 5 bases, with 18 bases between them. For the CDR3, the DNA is TGTGCCACCCTCTCCAGGTCTACCCACGAGCAGTACTTC. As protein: CATLSRSTHEQYF.

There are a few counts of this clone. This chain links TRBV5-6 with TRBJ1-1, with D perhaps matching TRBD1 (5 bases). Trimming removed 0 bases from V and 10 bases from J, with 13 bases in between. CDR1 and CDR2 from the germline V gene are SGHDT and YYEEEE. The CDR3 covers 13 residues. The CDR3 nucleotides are TGTGCCAGCAGCTTGGACAGGACCTATGGAGCTTTCTTT. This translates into CASSLDRTYGAFF. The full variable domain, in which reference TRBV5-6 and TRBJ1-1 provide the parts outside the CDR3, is DAGVTQSPTHLIKTRGQQVTLRCSPKSGHDTVSWYQQALGQGPQFIFQYYEEEERQRGNFPDRFSGHQFPNYSSELNVNALLLGDSALYLCASSLDRTYGAFFGQGTRLTVV.

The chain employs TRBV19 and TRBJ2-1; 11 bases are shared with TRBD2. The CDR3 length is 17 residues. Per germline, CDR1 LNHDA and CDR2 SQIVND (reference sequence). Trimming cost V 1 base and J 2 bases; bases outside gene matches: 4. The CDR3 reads CASSIGLTSGTYNEQFF. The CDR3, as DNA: TGTGCCAGTAGTATAGGCCTGACTAGCGGGACCTACAATGAGCAGTTCTTC.

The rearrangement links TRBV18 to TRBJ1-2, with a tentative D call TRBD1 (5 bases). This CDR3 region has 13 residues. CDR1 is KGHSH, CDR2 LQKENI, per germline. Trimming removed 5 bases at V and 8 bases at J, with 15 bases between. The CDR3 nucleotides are TGTGCCAGCTCATCACAGGCAGGGAAGGGCTACACCTTC. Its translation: CASSSQAGKGYTF.

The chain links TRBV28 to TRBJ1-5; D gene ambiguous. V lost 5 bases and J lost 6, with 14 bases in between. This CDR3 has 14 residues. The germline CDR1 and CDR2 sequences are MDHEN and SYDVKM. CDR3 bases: TGTGCCAGCAGTACACGTAGGGAGGGTCAGCCCCAGCATTTT. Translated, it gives CASSTRREGQPQHF.

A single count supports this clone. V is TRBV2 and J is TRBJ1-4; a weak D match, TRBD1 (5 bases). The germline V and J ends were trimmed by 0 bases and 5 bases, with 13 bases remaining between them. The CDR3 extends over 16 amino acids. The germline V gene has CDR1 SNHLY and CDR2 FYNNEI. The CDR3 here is CASSEASRGLNEKLFF. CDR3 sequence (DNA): TGTGCCAGCAGTGAAGCGAGTAGGGGACTGAATGAAAAACTGTTTTTT.

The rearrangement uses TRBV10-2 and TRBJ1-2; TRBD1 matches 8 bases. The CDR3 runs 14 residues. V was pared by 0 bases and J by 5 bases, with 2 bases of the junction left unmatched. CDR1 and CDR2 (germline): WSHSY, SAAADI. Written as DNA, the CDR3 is TGCGCCAGCAGTGAGTCGAGGACAGGGTATGGCTACACCTTC. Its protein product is CASSESRTGYGYTF.